This TCR beta chain was sequenced during a study of OX40 agonist ivuxolimab in advanced cancers. Study overall: The drug used for patients, ivuxolimab, was an agonistic anti-OX40 (CD134) antibody. Regarding the study as a whole: It was not determined which antigens were specifically recognized by the peripheral T cells that had undergone clonal expansion.

In regard to this clone: Its antigen is unknown.

Using immunoSEQ multiplex PCR, the repertoire was profiled, and TCRdb retains in-frame clones only, with some absent. Of roughly 32,000 clones in the sample, nearly 90% are singletons; the top ten hold roughly three fifths. The CDR3 sequence is 16 residues long. The V and J ends lost 0 bases and 5 bases respectively, with 13 bases between them. Germline loops: CDR1 LGHNA, CDR2 YSLEER. Sample: CD4+ or CD8+ T cells sorted from blood, taken in a trial of the OX40 agonist ivuxolimab. The receptor's source is an adult with an advanced solid tumor such as melanoma, head and neck, liver or kidney cancer. The V gene is TRBV4-3, the J gene TRBJ1-4; no definite D call. CDR3 in DNA: TGCGCCAGCAGCCAAGATCGGAACATCCCAAATGAAAAACTGTTTTTT. It yields the protein CASSQDRNIPNEKLFF.